These T cell receptor beta chains were read from a single sample in a study of control samples from healthy donors and cancer patients. Sequenced by immunoSEQ multiplex PCR; TCRdb stores in-frame clones only, minus some. Across about 190,000 clones, the top ten clones capture less than 2.5% of the sample. Input material: blood. The receptor set was obtained from a woman under 40 in good health. Both conserved end residues are part of each CDR3. The D gene is left open where the match is weak.

d_call j_call v_call cdr3_aa cdr3_nt
NA TRBJ1-1 TRBV7-6 CASSPNRLTEAFF TGTGCCAGCAGCCCGAACAGACTCACTGAAGCTTTCTTT
TRBD1 TRBJ1-1 TRBV3-1/TRBV3-2 CASSQDGTVNTEAFF TGTGCCAGCAGCCAAGACGGGACAGTGAACACTGAAGCTTTCTTT
TRBD1 TRBJ1-2 TRBV29-1 CSVARGQNYGYTF TGCAGCGTGGCCAGGGGGCAGAACTATGGCTACACCTTC
NA TRBJ2-7 TRBV3-1/TRBV3-2 CASSQGHEQYF TGTGCCAGCAGCCAAGGACACGAGCAGTACTTC
TRBD2 TRBJ2-5 TRBV7-2 CASSLGQRGGRETQYF TGTGCCAGCAGCTTAGGACAGCGGGGGGGCCGAGAGACCCAGTACTTC
NA TRBJ1-5 TRBV19 CASSPGLGGPQPQHF TGTGCCAGTAGTCCCGGCCTGGGGGGACCCCAGCCCCAGCATTTT
NA TRBJ1-1 TRBV12-3/TRBV12-4 CASSLNGFTEAFF TGTGCCAGCAGTTTGAACGGATTCACTGAAGCTTTCTTT
TRBD1 TRBJ2-5 TRBV24-1 CATSDWDRGSQETQYF TGTGCCACCAGTGACTGGGACAGGGGGAGTCAAGAGACCCAGTACTTC
TRBD1 TRBJ1-2 TRBV10-3 CAISDRGSDGYTF TGTGCCATCAGCGACAGGGGATCAGATGGCTACACCTTC
NA TRBJ2-1 TRBV5-1 CASSLAVAVSNEQFF TGCGCCAGCAGCTTGGCCGTGGCTGTCAGCAATGAGCAGTTCTTC
NA TRBJ2-7 TRBV7-9 CASSQGGYSYEQYF TGTGCCAGCAGCCAGGGGGGCTACTCCTACGAGCAGTACTTC
TRBD2 TRBJ2-3 TRBV30 CAWSQTSATDTQYF TGTGCCTGGAGTCAAACTAGCGCCACAGATACGCAGTATTTT
TRBD1 TRBJ1-5 TRBV9 CASSVGQGGFNQPQHF TGTGCCAGCAGCGTAGGGCAGGGGGGGTTCAATCAGCCCCAGCATTTT
TRBD1 TRBJ1-5 TRBV19 CASTEGQGPLQPQHF TGTGCCAGTACGGAGGGACAGGGCCCTTTGCAGCCCCAGCATTTT
NA TRBJ2-6 TRBV4-3 CASSQDPVSGANVLTF TGCGCCAGCAGCCAAGATCCTGTCTCTGGGGCCAACGTCCTGACTTTC
NA TRBJ1-1 TRBV29-1 CSVEDRGSGGKAFF TGCAGCGTTGAAGACCGGGGATCGGGGGGAAAGGCTTTCTTT
TRBD1 TRBJ1-2 TRBV12-3/TRBV12-4 CASSRDRVNGYTF TGTGCCAGCAGCCGGGACAGGGTTAATGGCTACACCTTC
TRBD1 TRBJ1-2 TRBV9 CASSPTGQGNYGYTF TGTGCCAGCAGCCCTACGGGACAGGGAAACTATGGCTACACCTTC
TRBD1 TRBJ2-7 TRBV15 CATSRADRVKYEQYF TGTGCCACCAGCAGAGCGGACAGGGTGAAGTACGAGCAGTACTTC
TRBD1 TRBJ2-7 TRBV19 CASSSPGQGTYEQYF TGTGCCAGTAGCAGCCCGGGACAGGGGACCTACGAGCAGTACTTC
NA TRBJ2-5 TRBV5-1 CASSPMTSSQETQYF TGCGCCAGCAGCCCGATGACCAGTAGCCAAGAGACCCAGTACTTC
NA TRBJ1-5 TRBV2 CASKGGGWGNQPQHF TGTGCCAGCAAGGGAGGAGGATGGGGCAATCAGCCCCAGCATTTT
NA TRBJ2-7 TRBV24-1 CATSDPQDGIYEQYF TGTGCCACCAGTGATCCCCAGGACGGAATCTACGAGCAGTACTTC
NA TRBJ1-5 TRBV5-1 CASSLTEGGGNQPQHF TGCGCCAGCAGCTTGACGGAGGGAGGGGGCAATCAGCCCCAGCATTTT
TRBD1 TRBJ1-6 TRBV27 CASSKRGPTSPLHF TGTGCCAGCAGTAAAAGGGGGCCCACTTCACCCCTCCACTTT
NA TRBJ1-1 TRBV27 CASSPNFREGGTEAFF TGTGCCAGCAGTCCAAATTTTAGGGAAGGGGGCACTGAAGCTTTCTTT
NA TRBJ2-2 TRBV7-9 CASSSQGEGVTGELFF TGTGCCAGCAGCTCACAGGGTGAAGGGGTCACCGGGGAGCTGTTTTTT
NA TRBJ1-2 TRBV4-1 CASSQEGGARGYGYTF TGCGCCAGCAGCCAAGAAGGTGGGGCTAGGGGCTATGGCTACACCTTC
NA TRBJ2-4 TRBV6-5 CASSSPNIQYF TGTGCCAGCAGTTCACCGAACATTCAGTACTTC
NA TRBJ2-3 TRBV5-1 CASSPPGAPTDTQYF TGCGCCAGCAGCCCTCCCGGGGCCCCCACAGATACGCAGTATTTT
NA TRBJ1-1 TRBV24-1 CATTQGANTEAFF TGTGCCACCACCCAAGGAGCGAACACTGAAGCTTTCTTT
NA TRBJ1-4 TRBV5-1 CASSLRGTNEKLFF TGCGCCAGCAGCTTGCGGGGAACTAATGAAAAACTGTTTTTT
NA TRBJ1-2 TRBV5-6 CASSPRPRNNYGYTF TGTGCCAGCAGCCCCCGGCCGCGGAATAACTATGGCTACACCTTC
TRBD2 TRBJ2-1 TRBV5-1 CASRLTSGNYNEQFF TGCGCCAGCAGACTGACTAGCGGGAACTACAATGAGCAGTTCTTC
NA TRBJ2-1 TRBV5-1 CASRWGNNEQFF TGCGCCAGCAGGTGGGGGAACAATGAGCAGTTCTTC
NA TRBJ2-5 TRBV5-1 CASSLAQGGGQETQYF TGCGCCAGCAGCTTGGCGCAGGGAGGGGGTCAAGAGACCCAGTACTTC
NA TRBJ1-5 TRBV7-6 CASSRRAGANQPQHF TGTGCCAGCAGCCGGCGGGCAGGGGCAAATCAGCCCCAGCATTTT
TRBD1 TRBJ1-1 TRBV5-1 CASSLLRGRGEAFF TGCGCCAGCAGCTTGTTAAGGGGGCGGGGAGAAGCTTTCTTT
NA TRBJ2-5 TRBV18 CASSPSDLETQYF TGTGCCAGCTCCCCTAGCGACTTGGAGACCCAGTACTTC
NA TRBJ1-4 TRBV5-8 CASSYGAQLNEKLFF TGTGCCAGCAGCTATGGGGCGCAGCTCAATGAAAAACTGTTTTTT
TRBD1 TRBJ2-7 TRBV9 CASSVDPGTVNEQYF TGTGCCAGCAGCGTAGACCCCGGGACAGTCAACGAGCAGTACTTC
NA TRBJ2-7 TRBV27 CASRGTLTYEQYF TGTGCCAGCAGAGGGACACTTACCTACGAGCAGTACTTC
NA TRBJ1-6 TRBV19 CASSDPWGDNSPLHF TGTGCCAGTAGTGACCCATGGGGGGATAATTCACCCCTCCACTTT
NA TRBJ2-3 TRBV28 CASSFSQGGTDTQYF TGTGCCAGCAGTTTCTCCCAGGGAGGCACAGATACGCAGTATTTT
NA TRBJ1-3 TRBV5-1 CASSPGGPANTIYF TGCGCCAGCTCCCCCGGGGGGCCAGCGAACACCATATATTTT
NA TRBJ1-3 TRBV7-2 CASSLVGGSGNTIYF TGTGCCAGCAGCTTAGTCGGCGGGTCCGGAAACACCATATATTTT
NA TRBJ1-4 TRBV18 CASSPSQVGGEKLFF TGTGCCAGCTCACCTTCTCAGGTCGGGGGTGAAAAACTGTTTTTT
TRBD1 TRBJ2-3 TRBV7-9 CASSGQGGTDTQYF TGTGCCAGCAGCGGACAGGGGGGCACAGATACGCAGTATTTT
NA TRBJ1-5 TRBV10-2 CASNTVLPNQPQHF TGCGCCAGCAACACGGTCCTCCCCAATCAGCCCCAGCATTTT
NA TRBJ1-3 TRBV28 CASSLGLPSGNTIYF TGTGCCAGCAGTTTAGGGCTTCCCAGTGGAAACACCATATATTTT
NA TRBJ1-3 TRBV4-1 CASSQDPGQDTIYF TGCGCCAGCAGCCAAGATCCAGGTCAGGACACCATATATTTT
NA TRBJ2-2 TRBV19 CASSPRNGAATGELFF TGTGCCAGTAGTCCAAGGAACGGGGCGGCCACCGGGGAGCTGTTTTTT
NA TRBJ2-5 TRBV2 CASRPSSETQYF TGTGCCAGCAGGCCATCGTCAGAGACCCAGTACTTC
NA TRBJ2-7 TRBV29-1 CSVYTHPSYEQYF TGCAGCGTTTACACCCACCCATCCTACGAGCAGTACTTC
TRBD1 TRBJ2-5 TRBV24-1 CATSDPPGGPTGETQYF TGTGCCACCAGTGATCCGCCAGGGGGCCCAACGGGGGAGACCCAGTACTTC
TRBD2 TRBJ2-1 TRBV27 CASSRSGLAGSKPYNEQFF TGTGCCAGCAGTCGCTCGGGACTAGCGGGGTCTAAACCCTACAATGAGCAGTTCTTC
NA TRBJ2-2 TRBV4-3 CASSRGGANGELFF TGCGCCAGCAGCCGTGGGGGGGCAAACGGGGAGCTGTTTTTT
NA TRBJ1-1 TRBV6-2/TRBV6-3 CASSPTLDRRRTEAFF TGTGCCAGCAGTCCCACGCTAGACAGGCGTCGTACTGAAGCTTTCTTT